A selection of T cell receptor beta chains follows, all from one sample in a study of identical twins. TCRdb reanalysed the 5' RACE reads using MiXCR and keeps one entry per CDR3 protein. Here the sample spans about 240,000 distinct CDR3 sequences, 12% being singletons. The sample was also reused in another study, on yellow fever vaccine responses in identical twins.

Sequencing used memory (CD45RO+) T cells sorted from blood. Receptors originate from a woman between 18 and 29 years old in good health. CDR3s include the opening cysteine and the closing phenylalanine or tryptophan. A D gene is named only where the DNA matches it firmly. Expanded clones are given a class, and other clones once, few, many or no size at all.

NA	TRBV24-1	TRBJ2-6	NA	TGTGCCACCAGTGACGCTAAGAGGAGTGGGGCCAACGTCCTGACTTTC	CATSDAKRSGANVLTF
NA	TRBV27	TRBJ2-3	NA	TGTGCCAGCTGCAATCGTGGACTCTCCGGCCCAGATACGCAGTATTTT	CASCNRGLSGPDTQYF
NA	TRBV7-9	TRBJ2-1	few	TGTGCCAGCAGCTTATTGGCGTGGGGGGTGCCCTACAATGAGCAGTTCTTC	CASSLLAWGVPYNEQFF
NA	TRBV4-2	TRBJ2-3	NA	TGTGCCAGCAGCCAAGAGACTAGGCAATATTTT	CASSQETRQYF
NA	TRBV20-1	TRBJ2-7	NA	TGCAGTGCTCCCTCAGTCTCCTACGAGCAGTACTTC	CSAPSVSYEQYF
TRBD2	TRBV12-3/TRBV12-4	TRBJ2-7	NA	TGTGCCAGCAGTTTTAGAGCGGGAGTTTCCCCCGAGCAGTACTTC	CASSFRAGVSPEQYF
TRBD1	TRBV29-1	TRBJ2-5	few	TGCAGCTTCCACAGGGGAGAGACCCAGTACTTC	CSFHRGETQYF
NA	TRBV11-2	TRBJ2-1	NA	TGTGCCAGGGGCCTGGGGCTCCCCTCCTACAATGAGCAGTTCTTC	CARGLGLPSYNEQFF
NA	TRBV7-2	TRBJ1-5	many	TGTGCCAGCAGCTTAAGGGGGGAACAGCCCCAGCATTTT	CASSLRGEQPQHF
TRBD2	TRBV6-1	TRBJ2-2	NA	TGTGCCAGCAGAGGGGCGGGAGCCGGGGAGCTGTTTTTT	CASRGAGAGELFF
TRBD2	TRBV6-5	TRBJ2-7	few	TGTGCCAGCAGTTACGATAATAGCGGGACGACCTACGAGCAGTACTTC	CASSYDNSGTTYEQYF
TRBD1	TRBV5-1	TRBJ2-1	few	TGCGCCAGCAGTCCTGGGACAGGTGGAAATGAGCAGTTCTTC	CASSPGTGGNEQFF
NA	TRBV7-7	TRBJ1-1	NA	TGTGCTAGCAGCTTACGGGTAGGAGGTGAAGCTTTCTTT	CASSLRVGGEAFF
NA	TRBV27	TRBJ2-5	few	TGTGCCAGCAGTTTAGGTGATGGCACCATAGAGACCCAGTACTTC	CASSLGDGTIETQYF
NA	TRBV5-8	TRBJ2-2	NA	TGTGCCACTAGGACCTGGGCGACCGGGGAGCTGTTTTTT	CATRTWATGELFF
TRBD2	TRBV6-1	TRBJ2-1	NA	TGTGCCAGCAGGGGGCCCTCACTAGCGGGGGGCAATGAGCAGTTCTTC	CASRGPSLAGGNEQFF
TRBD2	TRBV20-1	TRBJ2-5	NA	TGCAGCCCTCTCCTCGGGGCGGGAGGTGAGACCCAGTACTTC	CSPLLGAGGETQYF
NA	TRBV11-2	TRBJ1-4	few	TGTGCCAGCAGCCCGCGAGGGGAAAAACTGTTTTTT	CASSPRGEKLFF
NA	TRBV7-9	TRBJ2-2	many	TGTGCCAGCAGCTTATTAAGTACGAGCACCGGGGAGCTGTTTTTT	CASSLLSTSTGELFF
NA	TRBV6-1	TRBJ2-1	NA	TGTGCCAGCAGTGACGTAGGCCAACAGAATGAGCAGTTCTTC	CASSDVGQQNEQFF
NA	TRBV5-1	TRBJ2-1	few	TGCGCCAGCAGGCACGATTCGGGGTCCTACAATGAGCAGTTCTTC	CASRHDSGSYNEQFF
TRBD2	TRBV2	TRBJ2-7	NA	TGTGCCAGCAGTGAAGGGGCGGGGGTTCGCTCCTACGAGCAGTACTTC	CASSEGAGVRSYEQYF
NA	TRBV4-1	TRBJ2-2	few	TGCGCCAGCAGCCAAGATGTTTCTTCGGGGCGCCTAAACACCGGGGAGCTGTTTTTT	CASSQDVSSGRLNTGELFF
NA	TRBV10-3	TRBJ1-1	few	TGTGCCATCTCAGGCGGGGAGGGGACCACTGAAGCTTTCTTT	CAISGGEGTTEAFF
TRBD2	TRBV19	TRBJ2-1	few	TGTGCCAGTCAAACCACCGGAGGGACTAGCTCTCCAGAGCAGTTCTTC	CASQTTGGTSSPEQFF
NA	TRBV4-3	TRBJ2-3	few	TGCGCCAGCAGCCAAGATGGGGCTCGGGATACGCAGTATTTT	CASSQDGARDTQYF
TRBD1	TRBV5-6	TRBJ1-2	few	TGTGCCAGCAGCTCACCTTACAGGGGGGACTATGGCTACACCTTC	CASSSPYRGDYGYTF
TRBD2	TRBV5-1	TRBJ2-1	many	TGCGCCAGCAGCCCTAGCGGTTTGCGGCAGTTCTTC	CASSPSGLRQFF
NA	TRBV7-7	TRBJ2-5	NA	TGTGCTAGCAGCTTAGGAGCCCGGGAAACCCAGTACTTC	CASSLGARETQYF
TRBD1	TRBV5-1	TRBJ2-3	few	TGCGCCAGCAGCTTGGGGACAGGGGGCGGCCTAGATACGCAGTATTTT	CASSLGTGGGLDTQYF
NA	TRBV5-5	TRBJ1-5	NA	TGTGCCAGCAGCTTGGGGGGCTGGGGCAATCAGCCCCAGCATTTT	CASSLGGWGNQPQHF
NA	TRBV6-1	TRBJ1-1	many	TGTGCCAGCAGTCGGTTCGGCACTGAAGCTTTCTTT	CASSRFGTEAFF
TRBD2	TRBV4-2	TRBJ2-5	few	TGTGCCAGCAGCCAAGGGCGGGGGGGGCCAGGAGGAGAGACCCAGTACTTC	CASSQGRGGPGGETQYF
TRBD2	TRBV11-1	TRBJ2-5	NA	TGTGCCAGCAGCTCTTCAAACCGGGACCGGGGGGTTCAAGAGACCCAGTACTTC	CASSSSNRDRGVQETQYF
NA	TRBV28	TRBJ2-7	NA	TGTGCCAGCAGTTTTTATTTCCCCGACCCCGACAGTTACGAGCAGTACTTC	CASSFYFPDPDSYEQYF
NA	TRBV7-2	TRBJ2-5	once	TGTGCCAGCAGCCCTATAGGAAGGGCGGAAGAGACCCAGTACTTC	CASSPIGRAEETQYF
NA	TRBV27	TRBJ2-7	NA	TGTGCCAGCAGTCGTTTACAGGGTTCCTACGAGCAGTACTTC	CASSRLQGSYEQYF
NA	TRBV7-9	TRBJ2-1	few	TGTGCCAGCAGCCACCCGGGGGGCGCCCCCTACAATGAGCAGTTCTTC	CASSHPGGAPYNEQFF
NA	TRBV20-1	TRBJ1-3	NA	TGCAGGGAGTATACGGGTGGAAACACCATATATTTT	CREYTGGNTIYF
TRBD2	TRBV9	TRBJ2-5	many	TGTGCCAGCAGCAAACGGGGGGGGGCCCAAGAGACCCAGTACTTC	CASSKRGGAQETQYF
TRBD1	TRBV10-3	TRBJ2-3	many	TGTGCCATCAGTAGCCGGGACAGGGGCCGAGATACGCAGTATTTT	CAISSRDRGRDTQYF
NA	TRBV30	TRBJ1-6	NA	TGTGCGGGAGGGATCGATAATTCACCCCTCCACTTT	CAGGIDNSPLHF
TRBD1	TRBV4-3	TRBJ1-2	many	TGCGCCAGCAGCCCGGGTGGGACAGGAGACACCTATGGCTACACCTTC	CASSPGGTGDTYGYTF